Listed below are T cell receptor beta chains from one sample, sequenced in a study of T cells in Graves' hyperthyroidism and ophthalmopathy. TCRdb ran MiXCR on the multiplex PCR reads and lists one entry per CDR3 protein. The sample has 300,000 to 450,000 distinct CDR3 sequences; about 14% are singletons. The sequenced sample consisted of blood. Receptor source: a woman aged 25-40 years with Graves' ophthalmopathy. Each CDR3 is given with its conserved first and last residue. A D gene is named only where the DNA matches it firmly. Clone size is shown for a subset of rows, as once, few, many or a class of expanded clone.

j_call	v_call	d_call	clone_size	cdr3_aa	cdr3_nt
TRBJ1-1	TRBV11-2	NA	many	CASSLEAEAFF	TGTGCCAGCAGCTTGGAAGCTGAAGCTTTCTTT
TRBJ1-1	TRBV28	NA	many	CASSLFRGANTEAFF	TGTGCCAGCAGTTTATTTCGGGGGGCGAACACTGAAGCTTTCTTT
TRBJ2-1	TRBV29-1	TRBD2	few	CSSGLAGVNNEQFF	TGCAGCTCCGGACTAGCGGGGGTTAACAATGAGCAGTTCTTC
TRBJ1-5	TRBV28	TRBD1	NA	CASSLLDRAEDQPQHF	TGTGCCAGCAGTCTACTAGACAGGGCGGAGGATCAGCCCCAGCATTTT
TRBJ2-7	TRBV6-2/TRBV6-3	NA	many	CASSPDHYEQYF	TGTGCCAGCAGCCCGGACCACTACGAGCAGTACTTC
TRBJ2-7	TRBV5-1	NA	many	CASSLGQGGDEQYF	TGCGCCAGCAGCTTGGGCCAGGGAGGAGACGAGCAGTACTTC
TRBJ2-5	TRBV2	TRBD1	NA	CASSMGQGMGQETQYF	TGTGCCAGCAGTATGGGACAGGGGATGGGGCAAGAGACCCAGTACTTC
TRBJ1-2	TRBV19	TRBD1	NA	CASNPLTRTGKNGYTF	TGTGCCAGTAACCCGCTCACCCGGACAGGGAAGAACGGCTACACCTTC
TRBJ2-2	TRBV20-1	NA	many	CSARVRQSPTGELFF	TGCAGTGCTAGAGTACGACAAAGCCCCACCGGGGAGCTGTTTTTT
TRBJ1-1	TRBV6-1	NA	many	CASNYARTGVSTEAFF	TGTGCCAGCAACTACGCCCGGACGGGGGTGAGCACTGAAGCTTTCTTT
TRBJ2-2	TRBV28	TRBD2	few	CASSLPSGGYTGELFF	TGTGCCAGCAGTTTACCTAGCGGGGGGTACACCGGGGAGCTGTTTTTT
TRBJ1-1	TRBV29-1	NA	many	CSVEGRLNTEAFF	TGCAGCGTTGAGGGCAGATTGAACACTGAAGCTTTCTTT
TRBJ1-1	TRBV30	NA	many	CAWAEFGGNTEAFF	TGTGCCTGGGCCGAATTTGGCGGGAACACTGAAGCTTTCTTT
TRBJ1-4	TRBV12-5	NA	many	CASGLVDTAQEKLFF	TGTGCTAGTGGTTTGGTCGACACTGCCCAAGAAAAACTGTTTTTT
TRBJ2-2	TRBV7-2	NA	many	CASSLGIGPGELFF	TGTGCCAGCAGCTTAGGGATCGGTCCCGGGGAGCTGTTTTTT
TRBJ2-2	TRBV28	NA	many	CASIMGGNTGELFF	TGTGCCAGCATCATGGGAGGGAACACCGGGGAGCTGTTTTTT
TRBJ1-2	TRBV6-5	TRBD1	NA	CASSYAVQGAGGYTF	TGTGCCAGCAGTTACGCCGTCCAGGGGGCTGGTGGCTACACCTTC
TRBJ2-3	TRBV11-2	NA	many	CASSSSADTQYF	TGTGCCAGCAGCTCTAGCGCAGATACGCAGTATTTT
TRBJ1-4	TRBV7-2	NA	many	CASSLGPNEKLFF	TGTGCCAGCAGCTTGGGGCCGAATGAAAAACTGTTTTTT
TRBJ2-5	TRBV12-3/TRBV12-4	TRBD1	many	CASSFNRGQETQYF	TGTGCCAGCAGTTTTAACAGGGGGCAAGAGACCCAGTACTTC
TRBJ1-4	TRBV6-1	TRBD1	NA	CASSVTGTGREKLFF	TGTGCCAGCAGTGTTACCGGGACAGGGAGAGAAAAACTGTTTTTT
TRBJ1-6	TRBV6-1	NA	many	CASSGDGSPLHF	TGTGCCAGCAGTGGCGATGGGTCACCCCTCCACTTT
TRBJ1-1	TRBV2	NA	many	CAQQWGGGQGYQAEAFF	TGTGCCCAGCAGTGGGGGGGAGGGCAGGGCTACCAGGCTGAAGCTTTCTTT
TRBJ2-1	TRBV7-8	NA	many	CASRGLSNEQFF	TGTGCCAGCCGGGGGCTGAGTAATGAGCAGTTCTTC
TRBJ1-2	TRBV3-1	TRBD1	many	CASSPGPDRANYGYTF	TGTGCCAGCAGCCCTGGGCCGGACAGGGCTAACTATGGCTACACCTTC
TRBJ1-1	TRBV10-3	NA	many	CATNDHLLRTEAFF	TGTGCCACCAATGACCATCTCCTTCGCACTGAAGCTTTCTTT
TRBJ1-3	TRBV20-1	NA	few	CSARFGRGNTIYF	TGCAGTGCTAGATTCGGCAGGGGAAACACCATATATTTT
TRBJ2-2	TRBV6-1	NA	NA	CASSESEAGELFF	TGTGCCAGCAGTGAGTCAGAAGCCGGGGAGCTGTTTTTT
TRBJ2-1	TRBV12-3/TRBV12-4	TRBD2	many	CASSFVALSGGGNNEQFF	TGTGCCAGCAGTTTCGTGGCTCTGAGCGGGGGGGGGAACAATGAGCAGTTCTTC
TRBJ1-5	TRBV20-1	NA	NA	CSARFGRPQHF	TGCAGTGCTAGGTTTGGGCGTCCCCAGCATTTT
TRBJ2-2	TRBV12-3/TRBV12-4	TRBD1	many	CASRTGTGVTGELFF	TGTGCCAGCAGGACCGGGACAGGGGTTACCGGGGAGCTGTTTTTT
TRBJ1-2	TRBV6-1	TRBD1	NA	CASSKTGIYYGYTF	TGTGCCAGCAGTAAGACAGGGATTTACTATGGCTACACCTTC
TRBJ1-6	TRBV9	TRBD1	few	CASARQGSPLHF	TGTGCCAGCGCAAGACAGGGTTCACCCCTCCACTTT
TRBJ2-3	TRBV5-8	TRBD1	many	CASRPRRSDRGYTDTQYF	TGTGCCAGCAGACCTCGACGGTCGGACAGGGGATACACAGATACGCAGTATTTT
TRBJ1-2	TRBV20-1	TRBD1	many	CSATGQGAIGYTF	TGCAGTGCCACGGGACAGGGGGCTATTGGCTACACCTTC
TRBJ2-1	TRBV27	NA	many	CASRTFYNEQFF	TGTGCCAGCAGGACTTTCTACAATGAGCAGTTCTTC
TRBJ2-7	TRBV7-9	NA	many	CASSLVGSPHTYEQYF	TGTGCCAGCAGCTTAGTGGGTTCCCCCCATACCTACGAGCAGTACTTC
TRBJ2-5	TRBV11-3	NA	many	CASSILEETQYF	TGTGCCAGCAGCATCCTCGAAGAGACCCAGTACTTC
TRBJ1-3	TRBV13	NA	few	CATTRGGSGNTIYF	TGTGCCACCACTAGGGGAGGATCTGGAAACACCATATATTTT
TRBJ1-1	TRBV20-1	NA	NA	CSAVGGMNTEAFF	TGCAGTGCCGTGGGGGGGATGAACACTGAAGCTTTCTTT
TRBJ1-5	TRBV19	NA	NA	CASTAVQYSNQPQHF	TGTGCCAGTACTGCGGTACAATATAGCAATCAGCCCCAGCATTTT
TRBJ1-1	TRBV5-6	NA	many	CASSGGEVTEAFF	TGTGCCAGCAGCGGGGGGGAAGTCACTGAAGCTTTCTTT
TRBJ2-3	TRBV7-2	NA	many	CASSLGWGDLDTQYF	TGTGCCAGCAGCTTAGGATGGGGAGATCTAGATACGCAGTATTTT
TRBJ1-1	TRBV20-1	TRBD1	many	CSARGRTGEHTEAFF	TGCAGTGCTAGAGGGCGGACAGGGGAGCACACTGAAGCTTTCTTT
TRBJ1-5	TRBV6-1	TRBD1	many	CASSGGQEDQPQHF	TGTGCCAGCAGTGGAGGACAGGAGGATCAGCCCCAGCATTTT
TRBJ2-2	TRBV7-3	NA	few	CASSPQSGSTNTGELFF	TGTGCCAGCAGCCCGCAGTCAGGATCTACGAACACCGGGGAGCTGTTTTTT
TRBJ1-5	TRBV28	NA	few	CASSLLGLTLYSNQPQHF	TGTGCCAGCAGTCTCCTGGGCCTCACCCTTTATAGCAATCAGCCCCAGCATTTT
TRBJ2-7	TRBV29-1	TRBD1	NA	CSVGQGHEQYF	TGCAGCGTTGGACAGGGGCACGAGCAGTACTTC
TRBJ1-6	TRBV7-8	NA	few	CASNSRAGLGRSPLHF	TGTGCCAGCAACTCCCGCGCGGGACTGGGGAGATCACCCCTCCACTTT
TRBJ1-2	TRBV9	NA	NA	CASTSHYGYTF	TGTGCCAGCACCAGCCACTATGGCTACACCTTC
TRBJ2-5	TRBV6-1	NA	NA	CASRPKSYQIVSKTQYF	TGTGCCAGCCGTCCTAAATCTTACCAGATTGTCTCGAAGACCCAGTACTTC
TRBJ2-3	TRBV28	NA	NA	CASSFEGGSSTDTQYF	TGTGCCAGCAGTTTCGAAGGGGGTTCAAGCACAGATACGCAGTATTTT
TRBJ2-7	TRBV5-1	TRBD2	many	CASSLIPGLAGVPYEQYF	TGCGCCAGCAGCTTGATACCCGGACTAGCGGGGGTACCCTACGAGCAGTACTTC